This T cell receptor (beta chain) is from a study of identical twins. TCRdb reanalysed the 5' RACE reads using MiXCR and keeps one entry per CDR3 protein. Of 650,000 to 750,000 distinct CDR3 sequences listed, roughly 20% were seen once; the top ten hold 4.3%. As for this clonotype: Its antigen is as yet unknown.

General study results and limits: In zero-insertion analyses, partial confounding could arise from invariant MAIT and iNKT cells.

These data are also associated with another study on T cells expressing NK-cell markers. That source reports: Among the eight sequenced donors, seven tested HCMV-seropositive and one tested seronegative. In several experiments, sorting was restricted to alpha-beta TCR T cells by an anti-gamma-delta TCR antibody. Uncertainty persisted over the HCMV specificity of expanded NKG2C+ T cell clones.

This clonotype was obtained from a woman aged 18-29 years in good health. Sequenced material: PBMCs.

This chain's CDR3 is CASSVDLGSTDTQYF. In DNA form, the CDR3 reads TGTGCCAGCAGCGTAGATCTTGGGAGCACAGATACGCAGTATTTT. The chain recombines TRBV9 with TRBJ2-3; D is unclear. V lost 0 bases and J 0 bases, leaving 8 bases between the germline ends. The CDR3 is 15 residues long. Per the germline V gene, CDR1 is SGDLS and CDR2 is YYNGEE.